These T cell receptor beta chains were read from a single sample in a study of shared clonotypes between healthy human individuals. Data came from immunoSEQ multiplex PCR; TCRdb stores just in-frame clones and leaves some out. Counted here are around 600,000 clones, more than 95% occurring once; the ten biggest clones make up around 0.058%. The specimen sequenced was naive CD4+ T cells sorted from blood. The receptors shown here come from a young woman in good health. CDR3s include the opening cysteine and the closing phenylalanine or tryptophan. Fields, in order: V gene, D gene, J gene, clone size, CDR3 DNA, CDR3 protein. D genes are given only for firm matches. Rows may omit the clone size; those that give it use once, few, many or a size class.

>TRBV14|-|TRBJ1-1|-
TGTGCCAGCAGCCCAACGAGACAGTTTTTTGCTGAAGCTTTCTTT
CASSPTRQFFAEAFF
>TRBV27|-|TRBJ2-1|once
TGTGCCAGCAGGGGGGCTCTCCTCAGCGAGCAGTTCTTC
CASRGALLSEQFF
>TRBV30|TRBD1|TRBJ2-2|-
TGTGCCTGGAGTGACTCGGGGACAGGGATGTACACCGGGGAGCTGTTTTTT
CAWSDSGTGMYTGELFF
>TRBV7-2|TRBD1|TRBJ1-5|-
TGTGCCAGCAGCCGGGGACAGACGGTTCAGCCCCAGCATTTT
CASSRGQTVQPQHF
>TRBV5-1|TRBD2|TRBJ2-7|-
TGCGCCAGCAGCTGGGGAGCGGGAGGGAACTCCTACGAGCAGTACTTC
CASSWGAGGNSYEQYF
>TRBV28|TRBD2|TRBJ2-5|-
TGTGCCATTAGTGGGACTAGCGGGAGTTATGAGACCCAGTACTTC
CAISGTSGSYETQYF
>TRBV10-3|TRBD2|TRBJ2-1|once
TGTGCCATCAGTGGAGGAGCGGGAGGGTTCAATGAGCAGTTCTTC
CAISGGAGGFNEQFF
>TRBV5-4|-|TRBJ2-1|-
TGTGCCGCAACTACGGAGGGCTCCTACAATGAGCAGTTCTTC
CAATTEGSYNEQFF
>TRBV5-4|-|TRBJ2-7|-
TGTGCCAGCAGCCCAGACAGTCGCTACGAGCAGTACTTC
CASSPDSRYEQYF
>TRBV5-1|TRBD1|TRBJ2-2|-
TGCGCCAGCAGGGATCGGACAGGGAACACCGGGGAGCTGTTTTTT
CASRDRTGNTGELFF
>TRBV6-5|TRBD1|TRBJ1-1|-
TGTGCCAGCCTCGACAGGGCTAGAACTGAAGCTTTCTTT
CASLDRARTEAFF
>TRBV4-1|-|TRBJ2-7|-
TGCGCCAGCAGCCCCATAGTCCCTTTAAGAACAGGGCCTATCCCCTACGAGCAGTACTTC
CASSPIVPLRTGPIPYEQYF
>TRBV11-2|-|TRBJ2-2|-
TGTGCCAGCAGGCAGTGGGCCGGGGAGCTGTTTTTT
CASRQWAGELFF
>TRBV30|-|TRBJ1-3|-
TGTGCCTGGAGTGCCAGCGCGCCTAGGAAATCTGGAAACACCATATATTTT
CAWSASAPRKSGNTIYF
>TRBV6-5|TRBD2|TRBJ2-7|-
TGTGCCAGCAGTTACTCGCCTAGCGGGAGTGCCTACGAGCAGTACTTC
CASSYSPSGSAYEQYF
>TRBV6-1|TRBD1|TRBJ1-2|-
TGTGCCAGCAGATTACTCGGGACAGCCATTAGTGGCTACACCTTC
CASRLLGTAISGYTF